This T cell receptor beta chain came from a study of T-cell memory formation after mild COVID-19. The wider study: Largely donor-specific TCR clusters were found.

Constant-segment primers were used for 5'RACE, and the resulting TCR alpha and TCR beta cDNA libraries carried sample barcodes and UMIs. Each CDR3 protein gets one entry after TCRdb re-called the 5' RACE reads with MiXCR. The data show some 600,000 distinct CDR3 sequences, 15% to 20% seen once. Study observations and caveats: Pre-infection memory carried some responding clones, suggesting that cross-reactive memory joined. Contracting clones from day 15 to 85 had balanced CD4/CD8; later expanders favoured CD4+.

The sample holds a few counts of this clonotype. Its antigen is currently unknown. V lost 0 bases to trimming and J lost 4 bases, with 13 bases between them. The germline V gene has CDR1 SGDLS and CDR2 YYNGEE. The CDR3 loop spans 16 amino acids. This sequence was found in an adult woman who had mild COVID-19 (a few samples of this study predate the infection). Cell type and time point are not known. Material: PBMCs or a T cell subset sorted from them (not recorded which). V and J are TRBV9 and TRBJ2-2, with D possibly being TRBD1 or TRBD2 (6 bases each). CDR3 loop: CASSVVSGASTGELFF. Written as DNA, the CDR3 is TGTGCCAGCAGCGTAGTTTCGGGGGCGAGCACCGGGGAGCTGTTTTTT.